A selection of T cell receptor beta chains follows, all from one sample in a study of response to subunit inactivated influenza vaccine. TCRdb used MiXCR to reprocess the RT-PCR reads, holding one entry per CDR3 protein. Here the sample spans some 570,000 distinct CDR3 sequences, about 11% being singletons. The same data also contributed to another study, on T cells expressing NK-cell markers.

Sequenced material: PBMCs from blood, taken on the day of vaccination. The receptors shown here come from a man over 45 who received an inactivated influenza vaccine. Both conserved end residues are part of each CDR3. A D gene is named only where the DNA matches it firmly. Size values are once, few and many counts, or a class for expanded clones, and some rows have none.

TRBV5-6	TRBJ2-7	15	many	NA	TGTGCCAGCAGCGCGGGTGGGACTCCACCACACGAGCAGTACTTC	CASSAGGTPPHEQYF
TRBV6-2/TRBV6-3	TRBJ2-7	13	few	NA	TGTGCCAGCAGTCGACAGGCAGCCTACGAGCAGTACTTC	CASSRQAAYEQYF
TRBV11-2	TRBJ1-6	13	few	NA	TGTGCCAGCAGCTTAGATCTAGCCCTACCCCTCCACTTT	CASSLDLALPLHF
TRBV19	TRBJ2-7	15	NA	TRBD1	TGTGCCAGTAGTAGGGTTTCGGGACAGAGCTACGAGCAGTACTTC	CASSRVSGQSYEQYF
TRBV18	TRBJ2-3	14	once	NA	TGTGCCAGCTCACCAGCCGGGGGCGGAGATACGCAGTATTTT	CASSPAGGGDTQYF
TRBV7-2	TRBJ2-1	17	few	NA	TGTGCCAGCAGCGGCAGCACCGGGACACAAAGATACAATGAGCAGTTCTTC	CASSGSTGTQRYNEQFF
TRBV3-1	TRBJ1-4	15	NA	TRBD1	TGTGCCAGCAGCCAACGGACAGGAGCTAATGAAAAACTGTTTTTT	CASSQRTGANEKLFF
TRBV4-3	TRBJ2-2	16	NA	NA	TGCGCCAGCAGCCAAGAAGATCGAGGGGTATCCGGGGAGCTGTTTTTT	CASSQEDRGVSGELFF
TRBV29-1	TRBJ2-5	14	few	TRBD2	TGCAGCGTTGAAGGAGCGGGAGTTCGTGAGACCCAGTACTTC	CSVEGAGVRETQYF
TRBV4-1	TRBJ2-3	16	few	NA	TGCGCCAGCAGCCCCGAACCCCCAGGCGGAACAGATACGCAGTATTTT	CASSPEPPGGTDTQYF
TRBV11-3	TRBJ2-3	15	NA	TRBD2	TGTGCCAGCAGCTTTAGCGGGGGGGCCGGAGATACGCAGTATTTT	CASSFSGGAGDTQYF
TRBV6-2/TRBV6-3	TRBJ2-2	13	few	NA	TGTGCCATCCAAATGCTAAACACCGGGGAGCTGTTTTTT	CAIQMLNTGELFF
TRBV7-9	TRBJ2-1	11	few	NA	TGTGCCAGCACCCCAGCGAAGGAGAAGTTCTTC	CASTPAKEKFF
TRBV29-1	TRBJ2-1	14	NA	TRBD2	TGCAGCGTTTATGGGCGGGAGCCCTACAATGAGCAGTTCTTC	CSVYGREPYNEQFF
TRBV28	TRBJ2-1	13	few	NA	TGTGCCAGCAGTTTCCTGTGGTACAATGAGCAGTTCTTC	CASSFLWYNEQFF
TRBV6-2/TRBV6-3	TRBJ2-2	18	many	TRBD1	TGTGCCAGCAGTTCTGTCGGACAGGGGCGGATTTCTAAAGGGGAGCTGTTTTTT	CASSSVGQGRISKGELFF
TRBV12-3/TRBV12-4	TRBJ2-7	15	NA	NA	TGTGCCAGCAGTTTGTATCGGGGCCCCCTCTACGAGCAGTACTTC	CASSLYRGPLYEQYF
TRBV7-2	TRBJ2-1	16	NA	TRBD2	TGTGCCAGCAGTCATAGGCGTCACGTGACTAGCGATGAGCAGTTCTTC	CASSHRRHVTSDEQFF
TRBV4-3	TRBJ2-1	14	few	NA	TGCGCCAGCAGCCCTAACCTCGGGTATAATGAGCAGTTCTTC	CASSPNLGYNEQFF
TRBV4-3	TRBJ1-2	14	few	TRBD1	TGCGCCAGCAGCCTCGACAGGGTAAACTATGGCTACACCTTC	CASSLDRVNYGYTF
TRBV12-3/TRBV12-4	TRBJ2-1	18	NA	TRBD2	TGTGCCAGCAGTTTAGCGCCGGGGCTAGCGGGAGGAAGGGGTGAGCAGTTCTTC	CASSLAPGLAGGRGEQFF
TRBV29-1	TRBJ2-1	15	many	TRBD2	TGCAGCGTTCCGGGGTTGGGAGGGATTCTCAATGAGCAGTTCTTC	CSVPGLGGILNEQFF
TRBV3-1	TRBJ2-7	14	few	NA	TGTGCCAGCAGCCAAGTGGGGCAGCCGTACGAGCAGTACTTC	CASSQVGQPYEQYF
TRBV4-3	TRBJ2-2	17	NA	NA	TGCGCCAGCAGCCAAGAGTCTTTTTCCCAGGGAACCGGGGAGCTGTTTTTT	CASSQESFSQGTGELFF
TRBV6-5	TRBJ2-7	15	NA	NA	TGTGCCAGCAGTTACACACAGGACCCCGGGGACGAGCAGTACTTC	CASSYTQDPGDEQYF
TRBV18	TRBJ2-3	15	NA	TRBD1	TGTGCCAGCTCACCGGGACAGGGGGCAACAGATACGCAGTATTTT	CASSPGQGATDTQYF
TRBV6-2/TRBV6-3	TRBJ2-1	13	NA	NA	TGTGCCAGCAGTTCAAGACAGGCCCTGAAGCAGTTCTTC	CASSSRQALKQFF
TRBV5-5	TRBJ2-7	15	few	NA	TGTGCCAGCAGCTTGGAGGCCTGGGGCTCCTACGAGCAGTACTTC	CASSLEAWGSYEQYF
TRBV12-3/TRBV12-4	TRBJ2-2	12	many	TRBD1	TGTGCCAGCAGAACAGGGGCCGGGGAGCTGTTTTTT	CASRTGAGELFF
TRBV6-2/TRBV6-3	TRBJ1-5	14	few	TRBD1	TGTGCCAGCAGTTCTACGACAGGGAGTCAGCCCCAGCATTTT	CASSSTTGSQPQHF
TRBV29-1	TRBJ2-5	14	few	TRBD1	TGCAGCGTGACAGGGGGCCCGTACCAAGAGACCCAGTACTTC	CSVTGGPYQETQYF
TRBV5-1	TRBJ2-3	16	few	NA	TGCGCCAGCAGCCCAGGACAGTTGGAAAGCACAGATACGCAGTATTTT	CASSPGQLESTDTQYF
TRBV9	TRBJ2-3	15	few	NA	TGTGCCAGCAGCGTACTATCGGGGGGCGCAGATACGCAGTATTTT	CASSVLSGGADTQYF
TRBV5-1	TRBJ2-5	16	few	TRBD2	TGCGCCAGCAGCTTGACTAGCGGAGGCAGAGCAGAGACCCAGTACTTC	CASSLTSGGRAETQYF
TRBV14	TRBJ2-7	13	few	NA	TGTGCCAGCAGCCAATTGGGGGGCTACGAGCAGTACTTC	CASSQLGGYEQYF
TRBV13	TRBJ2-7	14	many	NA	TGTGCCAGCAGCTTAGCTGACGGTTCCTACGAGCAGTACTTC	CASSLADGSYEQYF